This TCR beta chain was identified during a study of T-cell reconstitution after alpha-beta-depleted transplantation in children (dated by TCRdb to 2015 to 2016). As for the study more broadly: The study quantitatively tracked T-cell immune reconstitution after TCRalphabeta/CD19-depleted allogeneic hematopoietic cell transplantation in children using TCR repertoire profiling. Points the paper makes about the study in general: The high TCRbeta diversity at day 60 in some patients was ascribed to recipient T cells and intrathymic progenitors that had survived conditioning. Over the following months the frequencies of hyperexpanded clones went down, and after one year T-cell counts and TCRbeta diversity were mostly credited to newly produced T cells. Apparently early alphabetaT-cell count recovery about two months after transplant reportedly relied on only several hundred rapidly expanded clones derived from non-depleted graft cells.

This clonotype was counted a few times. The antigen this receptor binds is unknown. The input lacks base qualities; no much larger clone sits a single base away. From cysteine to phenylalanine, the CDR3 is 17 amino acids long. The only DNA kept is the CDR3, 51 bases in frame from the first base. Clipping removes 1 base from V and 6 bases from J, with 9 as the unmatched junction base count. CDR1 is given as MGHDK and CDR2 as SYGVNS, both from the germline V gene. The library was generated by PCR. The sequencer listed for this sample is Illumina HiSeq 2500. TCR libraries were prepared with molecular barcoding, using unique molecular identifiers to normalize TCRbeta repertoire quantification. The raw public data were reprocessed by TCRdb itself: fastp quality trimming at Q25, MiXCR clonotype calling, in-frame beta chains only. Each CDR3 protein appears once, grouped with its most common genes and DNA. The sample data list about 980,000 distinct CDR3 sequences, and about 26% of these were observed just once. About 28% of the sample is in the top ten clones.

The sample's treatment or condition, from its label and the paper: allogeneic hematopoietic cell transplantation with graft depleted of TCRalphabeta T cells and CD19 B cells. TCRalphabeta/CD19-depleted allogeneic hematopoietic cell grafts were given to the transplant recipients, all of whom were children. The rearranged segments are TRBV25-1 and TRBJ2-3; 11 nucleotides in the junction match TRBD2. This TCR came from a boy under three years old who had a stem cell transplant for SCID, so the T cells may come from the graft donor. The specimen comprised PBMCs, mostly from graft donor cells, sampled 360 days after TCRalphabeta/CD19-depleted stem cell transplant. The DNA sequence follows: TGTGCCAGCAGTGAATCCACTAGCGGGGGCCTAGGGGATACGCAGTATTTT. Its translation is CASSESTSGGLGDTQYF.